These 14 T cell receptor beta chains originate from one sample sequenced in a study of T cells after yellow fever vaccination. A single record per CDR3 protein comes from TCRdb applying MiXCR to the 5' RACE reads. The sample carries about 130,000 distinct CDR3 sequences, 7.4% recorded once. Sequenced material: CD4+ T cells sorted from PBMCs, taken approximately 11 days after the first yellow fever vaccination. Every receptor here comes from a man aged 18 to 30 who received the YFV17D yellow fever vaccine.

This clonotype was seen repeatedly, ten times or more. V and J are TRBV7-6 and TRBJ2-7; D gene unclear. V lost 1 base and J lost 4, with 14 bases in between. Germline lookup yields CDR1 SGHVS and CDR2 FNYEAQ. CDR3 size: 15 residues. CDR3 coding DNA: TGTGCCAGCAGCTTAGGGGTGAACGGCCGTTACGAGCAGTACTTC. Translating gives CASSLGVNGRYEQYF.

There are many counts of this clonotype. In DNA, the CDR3 is TGTGCCAGCAGCCGAGAGGGATACGAGCAGTACTTC. It is translated as CASSREGYEQYF. The chain couples TRBV7-2 to TRBJ2-7; D possibly corresponds to TRBD2 (5 bases). V dropped 5 bases and J dropped 4 bases, with 9 bases sitting between them. The CDR3 length is 12 residues. CDR1 SGHTA and CDR2 FQGNSA come from the germline V gene.

This clonotype appeared many times. This chain joins TRBV5-1 and TRBJ2-7, with no clear D. V was trimmed by 7 bases and J by 0 bases, leaving 14 bases between them. In germline, CDR1 is SGHRS, CDR2 YFSETQ. The CDR3 runs to 14 residues. The CDR3 is CASRQTEASYEQYF. The CDR3 nucleotides read TGCGCCAGCCGCCAAACTGAGGCCTCCTACGAGCAGTACTTC. Complete variable domain (other parts from reference TRBV5-1 and TRBJ2-7): KAGVTQTPRYLIKTRGQQVTLSCSPISGHRSVSWYQQTPGQGLQFLFEYFSETQRNKGNFPGRFSGRQFSNSRSEMNVSTLELGDSALYLCASRQTEASYEQYFGPGTRLTVT.

This clonotype was seen repeatedly, ten times or more. This sequence joins TRBV30 and TRBJ2-2; no reliable D call. Germline CDR1 is GTSNPN and CDR2 is SVGIG (reference sequence). V dropped 2 bases and J dropped 4 bases, with 11 bases sitting between them. The length of the CDR3 is 14 residues. CDR3: CAWSSNILTGELFF. Written as DNA, the CDR3 is TGTGCCTGGAGTTCTAACATCCTCACCGGGGAGCTGTTTTTT.

This clonotype was recorded once. The chain links TRBV6-2 or TRBV6-3 to TRBJ2-5, with no clear D. V was pared by 2 bases and J by 5 bases, with 6 bases between. Germline V gene sequence: CDR1 MNHEY, CDR2 SVGEGT. The CDR3 consists of 12 residues. The CDR3 region has the DNA TGTGCCAGCAGTTACGTTGGGGAGACCCAGTACTTC. As protein: CASSYVGETQYF.

This clonotype was seen repeatedly, ten times or more. The chain has TRBV7-9 and TRBJ1-1; TRBD1 matches at 12 bases. Germline trimming cut 5 bases from V and 10 bases from J; bases unmatched to any gene: 5. This CDR3 is built from 13 residues. Germline CDR1 is SEHNR and CDR2 is FQNEAQ (reference sequence). The chain's CDR3 is CASSRGQGARAFF. In DNA form, the CDR3 reads TGTGCCAGCAGCCGGGGACAGGGGGCTAGAGCTTTCTTT.

The rearrangement links TRBV5-1 to TRBJ2-1, with 9 positions matching TRBD2. CDR1 is SGHRS, CDR2 YFSETQ, per germline. Germline trimming cut 0 bases from V and 2 bases from J; bases unmatched to any gene: 6. CDR3 size: 17 residues. The CDR3 sequence is CASSLVPAGGPYNEQFF. In DNA form, the CDR3 reads TGCGCCAGCAGCTTGGTTCCAGCGGGGGGTCCCTACAATGAGCAGTTCTTC.

Many counts were recorded for this clonotype. The rearrangement joins TRBV6-2 or TRBV6-3 to TRBJ1-5; D is perhaps TRBD1 (6 bases). Looked up from germline, CDR1 is MNHEY and CDR2 is SVGEGT. Trimming took off 1 base at V and 2 bases at J, with 18 bases between the two ends. The length of the CDR3 is 18 residues. The CDR3 loop is CASSYFWGHPGGNQPQHF. DNA of the CDR3: TGTGCCAGCAGTTACTTTTGGGGACACCCAGGAGGCAATCAGCCCCAGCATTTT.

Many counts were recorded for this clonotype. The chain recombines TRBV4-3 with TRBJ2-4, with D possibly TRBD1 on 7 matching bases. Per germline, CDR1 LGHNA and CDR2 YSLEER. The CDR3 length is 12 residues. Trimming cost V 3 bases and J 15 bases, with 15 bases left between them. The CDR3, as DNA: TGCGCCAGCAGCCAGGAGGGACAGAGGTTGTACTTC. Translated, it gives CASSQEGQRLYF.

Note on this clonotype: A read error may be the cause here, since a much bigger clone is one base away. The J gene is TRBJ2-7, the V gene TRBV6-2 or TRBV6-3; 7 positions match TRBD1. The V segment lost 2 bases and the J segment 4 bases; nucleotides outside the gene matches: 5. In germline, CDR1 is MNHEY, CDR2 SVGEGT. The CDR3 sequence is 14 residues long. The DNA of the CDR3 is TGTGCCAGCAGTTACGTCAGCAGGGGGTACGAGCAGTACTTC. Protein: CASSYVSRGYEQYF.

Concerning this clonotype: A read error may be the cause here, since a much bigger clone is one base away. The chain has TRBV28 and TRBJ2-2, with unresolved D. Germline loops: CDR1 MDHEN, CDR2 SYDVKM. This CDR3 contains 11 residues. The CDR3 region has the DNA TGTCCCAGCAGTTTATTTAGGGAGCTGTTTTTT. It translates to CPSSLFRELFF.

This clonotype turned up a few times. The rearrangement links TRBV5-1 to TRBJ2-3; TRBD2 is a possible D gene (5 bases). Germline CDR1 is SGHRS and CDR2 is YFSETQ. The ends were cut back, 5 bases at V and 6 bases at J, with 13 bases in the middle. The CDR3 consists of 13 residues. The CDR3 loop is CASSTGNGDTQYF. The CDR3 DNA reads as TGCGCCAGCAGTACCGGGAATGGGGATACGCAGTATTTT.

This clonotype showed up many times. The chain employs TRBV20-1 and TRBJ1-5; D is perhaps TRBD1 (5 bases). Germline V gives CDR1 DFQATT, CDR2 SNEGSKA (reference sequence). V lost 6 bases to trimming and J lost 2 bases, with 14 bases between them. The CDR3 is 14 amino acids. The CDR3: CSALLGGGNQPQHF. DNA of the CDR3: TGCAGTGCCCTACTAGGAGGGGGCAATCAGCCCCAGCATTTT.

This clonotype has a handful of counts. V usage is TRBV20-1 and J usage is TRBJ2-7, with TRBD1 matching 9 bases. Germline values: CDR1 DFQATT, CDR2 SNEGSKA (reference sequence). Trimming removed 6 bases from V and 5 bases from J; junction bases left unmatched: 11. This CDR3 is 14 amino acids long. The CDR3 region has the DNA TGCAGTGCGGCGCATGGGGGACAGGGAAACGAGCAGTACTTC. As protein: CSAAHGGQGNEQYF.